This T cell receptor (beta chain) came from a study of blood T cell repertoires in COVID-19. Overall study: COVID-19 samples, acute and convalescent, were from the United States, Italy and Spain. The analysed material was cDNA or gDNA that came from T cells, B-cell-depleted T cells, or PBMCs.

The participants were between roughly 18 and 100 years old and came from about two dozen US areas. Which cohort a participant joined came from the clinical history participants gave. Germline V gene sequence: CDR1 MGHDK, CDR2 SYGVNS. Trimming left V 9 bases short and J 9 bases short, with 21 bases between. The CDR3 loop spans 14 amino acids. This clone has a single count. Sequencing used immunoSEQ multiplex PCR; TCRdb keeps in-frame clones, though not all of them. In the table there are roughly 220,000 clones, 85% to 90% of which are singletons. This receptor was taken from a young woman in a cohort exposed to, infected with or recovered from COVID-19 (not recorded which). The specimen sequenced was PBMCs or T cells enriched from blood (not recorded which). J is TRBJ2-1 and V is TRBV25-1; the D gene is possibly TRBD2 (6 bases). The CDR3 region is CARGREREESEQFF. The CDR3 region has the DNA TGTGCCAGAGGGCGGGAACGGGAAGAAAGTGAGCAGTTCTTC. Combining the CDR3 with reference TRBV25-1 and TRBJ2-1 gives the whole variable domain EADIYQTPRYLVIGTGKKITLECSQTMGHDKMYWYQQDPGMELHLIHYSYGVNSTEKGDLSSESTVSRIRTEHFPLTLESARPSHTSQYLCARGREREESEQFFGPGTRLTVL.